One sample yielded the 4 T cell receptor beta chains listed below, sequenced in a study of cytomegalovirus exposure and HLA in healthy donors. Primers: 60 Vbeta forward and 13 Jbeta reverse. Clones were read by immunoSEQ multiplex PCR, and TCRdb kept only the in-frame ones, dropping some. Here the sample spans 150,000 to 200,000 clones, roughly 83% being singletons. Material for sequencing was PBMCs. These receptors were taken from a woman aged 50 to 65 in good health and CMV-seronegative.

This rearrangement joins TRBV10-3 to TRBJ2-7; TRBD1 agrees at 12 bases. Germline values: CDR1 ENHRY, CDR2 SYGVKD. This CDR3 has 16 amino acids. The V gene end was trimmed by 4 bases and the J gene end by 5 bases; junction bases not matched to a gene: 9. CDR3 sequence: CAISGALGTGGNEQYF. CDR3 nucleotide sequence: TGTGCCATCAGTGGCGCGTTAGGGACAGGGGGCAACGAGCAGTACTTC.

V is TRBV7-2 and J is TRBJ1-2; possible D gene TRBD1, 5 bases. Germline CDR1 reads SGHTA; CDR2 reads FQGNSA. V lost 5 bases to trimming and J lost 4 bases, with 14 bases between them. The CDR3 runs 14 residues. CDR3 region: CASSLGGSFYGYTF. For the CDR3, the DNA is TGTGCCAGCAGCCTGGGGGGGTCGTTCTATGGCTACACCTTC.

This chain joins TRBV5-4 and TRBJ1-4; 7 nucleotides agree with TRBD1. V shed 4 bases and J 1 base; nucleotides not matched to a gene: 7. This CDR3 region has 16 residues. The germline V gene has CDR1 SGHNT and CDR2 YYREEE (reference sequence). CDR3 sequence reads: CASSHRTGVTNEKLFF. The CDR3 nucleotides read TGTGCCAGCAGCCACCGAACAGGGGTAACTAATGAAAAACTGTTTTTT.

The genes are TRBV4-3 and TRBJ2-3; 9 nucleotides agree with TRBD1. V was clipped by 5 bases and J by 8 bases; unmatched bases: 20. The germline gives CDR1 LGHNA, CDR2 YSLEER. The CDR3 loop spans 18 amino acids. The CDR3 reads CASSFQPPGTGIFGTQYF. In nucleotides, the CDR3 is TGCGCCAGCAGCTTTCAGCCCCCCGGGACAGGGATCTTCGGTACGCAGTATTTT.